This T cell receptor beta chain was documented in a study of blood T cells in healthy people across ages. Study results and caveats: Higher diversity and more naive CD4+ cells were features of long-lived donors, compared to aged donors.

A sample-barcoded 5' primer and a J-beta primer mix were used in a second PCR of roughly 7 to 12 cycles. TCRdb independently ran MiXCR on the 5' RACE reads; one entry per CDR3 protein. The table includes some 800,000 distinct CDR3 sequences, approximately 25% detected once. Notes on this clonotype: Its antigen remains unknown.

Germline V gene sequence: CDR1 SGHVS, CDR2 FQNEAQ. Losses at the gene ends were 1 base for V and 7 bases for J; bases not matched to a gene: 2. The CDR3 covers 15 residues. These sequences were also reported in another study, on T cells of mothers and their children. That investigation notes: Reads recorded for TCR beta CDR3 numbered over 9.5 million per mother and approximately 2.9 million per child. Clones that were microchimeric and persistent were not detected among T cells.

This TCR came from a boy younger than 18 in good health. This chain links TRBV7-8 with TRBJ1-4, with 11 positions matching TRBD1. Sequencing was done on a sample of blood. CDR3 loop: CASSLDGTGGEKLFF. DNA for the CDR3: TGTGCCAGCAGCTTAGACGGGACAGGGGGTGAAAAACTGTTTTTT.